This T cell receptor beta chain was profiled in a study of blood T cell repertoires in COVID-19. Study details: COVID-19 samples collected from the United States, Italy and Spain covered acute and convalescent phases.

Per the original data handling: Reference gene primer amplification gave nucleated cell count estimates. Produced via immunoSEQ multiplex PCR; TCRdb's table is partial and in-frame only. For V, J and clone size, that table is used; D and trimming come from the DNA. The sample has about 140,000 clones, roughly 84% seen once. The study drew participants aged about 18 to 95 years from 20 to 30 US areas. Assignments of participants to cohorts depended upon their own reported clinical history. This TCR derives from a man aged 35-49 years with acute COVID-19. The sample was PBMCs or T cells enriched from blood (not recorded which).

The CDR3, as DNA: TGTGCCAGCAGCGGCCCGACAGGGGATGGCTACACCTTC. As protein: CASSGPTGDGYTF. The V gene is TRBV5-6, the J gene TRBJ1-2, with 8 bases fitting TRBD1. The germline CDR1 and CDR2 sequences are SGHDT and YYEEEE. Losses at the gene ends were 4 bases for V and 6 bases for J; bases not matched to a gene: 5. This CDR3 has 13 amino acids.